This TCR beta chain was retrieved from a study of T cell responses to AZD1222 COVID-19 vaccine. The CDR3 spans 16 residues. Profiled with immunoSEQ multiplex PCR; TCRdb holds only in-frame clones, not every one. Of approximately 60,000 clones listed, about 86% are singletons. This specimen was peripheral blood, taken on day 0 of AZD1222 vaccination. The chain employs TRBV21-1 and TRBJ1-4; the table's D gene call, TRBD1, was not cross checked with the DNA. TRBV21-1 is a pseudogene. The source of this sequence is an adult in good health. CDR3 sequence (DNA): TGTGCCAGCAGCAAATCGCACCGGGACAGATATGAAAAACTGTTTTTT. Translated, it gives CASSKSHRDRYEKLFF.